This TCR beta chain was identified during a study of monozygotic twins with inflammatory bowel disease. The CDR3 runs 13 residues. Germline CDR1 SQVTM, CDR2 ANQGSEA. No DNA is given; TCRdb re-called the 5' RACE reads and lists each CDR3 protein once. This sample contains 210,000 or so distinct CDR3 sequences. The TCR was taken from a human donor with ulcerative colitis or Crohn's disease, or a healthy co-twin of an affected twin (not recorded which). This chain joins TRBV29-1 and TRBJ2-7; TCRdb selects TRBD1, and the lack of DNA leaves this call unchecked. Sample: blood. CDR3 residues: CSAKGSPSYEQYF.